This record looks at one T cell receptor beta chain sequence and its context. What it binds is unknown. These data originate in a study of T-cell memory formation after mild COVID-19. Looking at the study overall: TCR clusters were mostly donor specific.

The study's findings and limits: There were some responding clones in pre-infection memory, which suggested that cross-reactive memory had joined.

TCRdb reprocessed the 5' RACE reads with MiXCR, giving one entry per CDR3 protein. Of more than 250,000 distinct CDR3 sequences in the sample, about a sixth were seen once. The germline V and J ends were trimmed by 7 bases and 8 bases, with 23 bases remaining between them. Germline lookup yields CDR1 MNHEY and CDR2 SVGAGI. The CDR3 length is 16 residues. The sequencing input was PBMCs or a T cell subset sorted from them (not recorded which). This clonotype was sampled from a man between 18 and 29 years old who had mild COVID-19 (a few samples of this study predate the infection). Cell type and time point are not known. This chain connects TRBV6-5 to TRBJ1-4; no reliable D call. Here the CDR3 reads CASKLAGALGVEKLFF. CDR3 coding DNA: TGTGCCAGCAAGTTAGCGGGAGCACTCGGGGTCGAAAAACTGTTTTTT.